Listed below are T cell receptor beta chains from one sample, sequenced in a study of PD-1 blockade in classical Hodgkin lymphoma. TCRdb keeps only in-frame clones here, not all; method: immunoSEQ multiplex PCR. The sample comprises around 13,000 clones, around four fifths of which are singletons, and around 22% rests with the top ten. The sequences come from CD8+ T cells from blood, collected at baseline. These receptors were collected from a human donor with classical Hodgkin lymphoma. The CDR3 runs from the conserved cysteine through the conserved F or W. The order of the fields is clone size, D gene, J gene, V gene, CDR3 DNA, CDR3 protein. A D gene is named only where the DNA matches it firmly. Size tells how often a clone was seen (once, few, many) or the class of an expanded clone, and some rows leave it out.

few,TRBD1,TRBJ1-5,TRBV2,TGTGCCAGCAGTGTGGGAGGGGGCAATGATCCCCAGCATTTT,CASSVGGGNDPQHF
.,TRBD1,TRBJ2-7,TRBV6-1,TGTGCCAGCAGTGAGGGACAGACGATCTCCTACGAGCAGTACTTC,CASSEGQTISYEQYF
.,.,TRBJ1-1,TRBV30,TGTGCCTGGCTTGGGGGGGAGAGGAACACTGAAGCTTTCTTT,CAWLGGERNTEAFF
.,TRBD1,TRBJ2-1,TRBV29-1,TGCAGCGTTGAAGGGACAGGGGAGATCTACAATGAGCAGTTCTTC,CSVEGTGEIYNEQFF
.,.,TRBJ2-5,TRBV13,TGTGCCAGCAGCACATCGGCCAGGGCGGGAGAGACCCAGTACTTC,CASSTSARAGETQYF
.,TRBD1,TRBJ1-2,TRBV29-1,TGCAGCGTTGATGGGCAGGGGGCCGATCTCTACACCTTC,CSVDGQGADLYTF
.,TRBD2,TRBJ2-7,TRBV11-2,TGTGCCAGCAGCTTAGAACTAGCGGGGGGCACCCCTGGGGACGAGCAGTACTTC,CASSLELAGGTPGDEQYF
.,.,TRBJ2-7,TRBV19,TGTGCCAGTAGTATCGGACAAAACTCCTACGAGCAGTACTTC,CASSIGQNSYEQYF
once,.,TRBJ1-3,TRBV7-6,TGTGCCAGCAGCTTTGACGGGAGCTCTGGAAACACCATATATTTT,CASSFDGSSGNTIYF
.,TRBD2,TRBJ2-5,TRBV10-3,TGTGCCATCAGGAGCGGGGTACAAGAGACCCAGTACTTC,CAIRSGVQETQYF
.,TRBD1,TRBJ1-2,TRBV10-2,TGCGCCAGCAGACCGGTCCGGACAGGGAGTCGATCTGGCTACACCTTC,CASRPVRTGSRSGYTF
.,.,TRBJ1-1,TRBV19,TGTGCCAGTAGTATAGACATTCGGGCTGTAAGAACTGAAGCTTTCTTT,CASSIDIRAVRTEAFF
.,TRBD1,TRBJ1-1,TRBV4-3,TGCGCCAGCAGCCAACCGGGACAGGACACTGAAGCTTTCTTT,CASSQPGQDTEAFF
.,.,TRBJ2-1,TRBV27,TGTGCCAGCAGTCCCTCCTACAATGAGCAGTTCTTC,CASSPSYNEQFF
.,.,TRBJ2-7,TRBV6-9,TGTGCCAGCAGTTCCGGCCCCTTAGGGGAGCAGTACTTC,CASSSGPLGEQYF
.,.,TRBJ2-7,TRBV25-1,TGTGCCAGCGGCGCTCTCTACGAGCAGTACTTC,CASGALYEQYF
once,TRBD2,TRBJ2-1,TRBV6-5,TGTGCCAGCACTACGGGACTAGCGGGGCTCAATGAGCAGTTCTTC,CASTTGLAGLNEQFF
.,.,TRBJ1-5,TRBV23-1,TGCGCCAGCAGTCAATCGGGGTGGTTTCGGAGGGCCGGACAGCCCCAGCATTTT,CASSQSGWFRRAGQPQHF
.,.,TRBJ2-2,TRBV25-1,TGTGCCAGCAGTGATGCGTACACCGGGGAGCTGTTTTTT,CASSDAYTGELFF
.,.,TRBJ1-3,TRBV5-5,TGTGCCAGCAGCTTGGGGCCTCCCAGCTCTGGAAACACCATATATTTT,CASSLGPPSSGNTIYF